These 25 T cell receptor beta chains were all obtained from the same sample, sequenced in a study of T cells expressing NK-cell markers. TCRdb reprocessed the 5' RACE reads and keeps a single row for each CDR3 protein, giving no DNA. Recorded for this sample: about 110,000 distinct CDR3 sequences. The sample consisted of blood T cells: a sorted CD56 or NKG2C T cell subset, CD4+ or CD8+ T cells, or bulk PBMC T cells (not recorded which). The source of these receptors is a woman between 18 and 75 years old in good health.

This chain joins TRBV28 and TRBJ2-3. The CDR3 is made up of 12 amino acids. CDR1 is MDHEN and CDR2 is SYDVKM in the germline V gene. The chain's CDR3 is CASSSAGDTQYF. The full variable domain, rest sourced from reference TRBV28 and TRBJ2-3, is DVKVTQSSRYLVKRTGEKVFLECVQDMDHENMFWYRQDPGLGLRLIYFSYDVKMKEKGDIPEGYSVSREKKERFSLILESASTNQTSMYLCASSSAGDTQYFGPGTRLTVL.

The rearrangement uses TRBV14 and TRBJ2-2; TCRdb's assignment of TRBD2 cannot be checked, as there is no DNA. The CDR3 is 15 residues long. The germline V gene encodes CDR1 SGHDN and CDR2 FVKESK. The CDR3: CASSQDALQTGELFF.

The chain couples TRBV6-1 to TRBJ2-3; TCRdb names TRBD2, which stays unverified in the absence of DNA. The CDR3 spans 14 residues. Germline-derived CDR1 and CDR2 are MNHNS and SASEGT. The CDR3 is CASSPRDSTDTQYF.

CDR3 loop: CASSPSWDTVEAFF. The chain is built from TRBV4-3 and TRBJ1-1; lacking DNA, the TRBD1 call made by TCRdb goes unchecked. Germline assignment: CDR1 LGHNA and CDR2 YSLEER. CDR3 size: 14 residues.

The chain links TRBV4-3 to TRBJ2-7. Germline assignment: CDR1 LGHNA and CDR2 YSLEER. There are 13 residues in the CDR3. CDR3 protein: CASSQEVSYEQYF.

This chain connects TRBV3-1 to TRBJ2-3; absent DNA, TCRdb's TRBD2 call cannot be checked. The CDR3 runs to 17 residues. In germline, CDR1 is LGHDT, CDR2 YNNKEL (reference sequence). This chain's CDR3 is CASSQEWRRPSTDTQYF.

This chain joins TRBV20-1 and TRBJ2-7; TCRdb designates TRBD1, a call that cannot be tested without DNA. CDR3 length: 13 amino acids. Germline V gene sequence: CDR1 DFQATT, CDR2 SNEGSKA (reference sequence). CDR3 residues: CSAMGGDSYEQYF.

This chain uses TRBV27 with TRBJ2-1. Per germline, CDR1 MNHEY and CDR2 SMNVEV (reference sequence). The CDR3 is 12 amino acids. Here the CDR3 reads CASGQRINEQFF.

CDR3 residues: CASSPVGLANTEAFF. The gene calls are TRBV18 and TRBJ1-1. CDR3 size: 15 residues. The germline V gene encodes CDR1 KGHSH and CDR2 LQKENI.

V gene TRBV5-8 combines with J gene TRBJ1-1. Germline V gene sequence: CDR1 SGHTS, CDR2 YDEGEE. This CDR3 contains 12 residues. The CDR3 spells CASSFVHTEAFF.

The gene calls are TRBV5-1 and TRBJ1-4; the TCRdb call, TRBD1, lacks DNA for checking. The CDR3 is made up of 14 amino acids. Germline CDR1 and CDR2: SGHRS and YFSETQ. Here the CDR3 reads CASSLLSPDEKLFF.

V gene TRBV13 combines with J gene TRBJ2-1; TCRdb's D call, TRBD1, is unchecked because there is no DNA. The CDR3 covers 16 residues. Looked up from germline, CDR1 is PRHDT and CDR2 is FYEKMQ (reference sequence). The CDR3 sequence: CASSHPTGSPSDEQFF.

This chain connects TRBV6-2 or TRBV6-3 to TRBJ2-5; TCRdb picks TRBD2, but there is no DNA to check that call. Per the germline V gene, CDR1 is MNHEY and CDR2 is SVGEGT. The CDR3 spans 17 residues. The CDR3 sequence is CASHRPSGSSEKETQYF.

The chain employs TRBV5-6 and TRBJ1-2; TCRdb names TRBD1, which stays unverified in the absence of DNA. The V gene's germline CDR1 is SGHDT and CDR2 YYEEEE. This CDR3 contains 14 residues. The CDR3 protein is CASSLGGVSGGYTF.

This chain connects TRBV5-4 to TRBJ2-2; no DNA is available, so the TRBD1 call from TCRdb remains unchecked. The length of the CDR3 is 11 residues. Germline lookup yields CDR1 SGHNT and CDR2 YYREEE (reference sequence). This CDR3 reads CASKGIGELFF.

The CDR3 reads CASSFGGPSTDTQYF. The rearrangement links TRBV12-3 or TRBV12-4 to TRBJ2-3; the D call from TCRdb, TRBD1, cannot be confirmed without DNA. The CDR3 is 15 amino acids.

CDR3 amino acids: CASSPRMAAWNTEAFF. The chain uses TRBV4-3 and TRBJ1-1. The CDR3 loop spans 16 amino acids. Germline V gene lookup returns CDR1 LGHNA and CDR2 YSLEER.

The chain links TRBV9 to TRBJ1-5; the TCRdb call, TRBD1, lacks DNA for checking. In germline, CDR1 is SGDLS, CDR2 YYNGEE. CDR3 length: 13 residues. The CDR3 here is CASSIWQGQPQHF.

The rearrangement links TRBV6-2 or TRBV6-3 to TRBJ2-1. The germline V gene has CDR1 MNHEY and CDR2 SVGEGT. The CDR3 has 15 residues. CDR3 protein: CASSLTSDSYNEQFF.

This clonotype is called medium-sized based on its frequency. The chain links TRBV12-3 or TRBV12-4 to TRBJ2-1; TCRdb's assignment of TRBD2 cannot be checked, as there is no DNA. The CDR3 has 16 residues. CDR3 loop: CASSPGTGSSYNEQFF.

This chain joins TRBV27 and TRBJ2-4; TCRdb's assignment of TRBD2 cannot be checked, as there is no DNA. In germline, CDR1 is MNHEY, CDR2 SMNVEV (reference sequence). This CDR3 contains 13 residues. CDR3 protein: CASSLGSVNIQYF.

The rearrangement joins TRBV7-2 to TRBJ2-3; TCRdb picks TRBD2, but there is no DNA to check that call. There are 15 residues in the CDR3. Germline V gene lookup returns CDR1 SGHTA and CDR2 FQGNSA. CDR3 loop: CASSLGVRATDTQYF.

The chain recombines TRBV28 with TRBJ1-5; TCRdb outputs TRBD1, but without DNA this stays unchecked. The V gene's germline CDR1 is MDHEN and CDR2 SYDVKM. The CDR3 covers 17 residues. The CDR3: CASTHTARGRVGQPQHF.

The V call is TRBV20-1, the J call TRBJ2-5; the TRBD1 assignment by TCRdb is unverifiable without DNA. The germline gives CDR1 DFQATT, CDR2 SNEGSKA (reference sequence). This CDR3 region has 13 residues. CDR3 residues: CSVEPRQGETQYF.

The chain carries TRBV7-9 and TRBJ2-2. CDR1 SEHNR and CDR2 FQNEAQ come from the germline V gene (reference sequence). CDR3 length equals 14 residues. CDR3 region: CASSLERNTGELFF.